The present TCR beta chain was sequenced within a study of blood T cell repertoires in COVID-19. Looking at the study overall: COVID-19 samples, acute and convalescent, were from the United States, Italy and Spain.

Data came from immunoSEQ multiplex PCR; TCRdb stores just in-frame clones and leaves some out. The sample includes about 97,000 clones, about nine tenths seen only once; the top ten take 4% to 5.5%. Trimming removed 4 bases at V and 6 bases at J, with 7 bases between. The CDR3 has 12 residues. Germline V gene data show CDR1 as SGHTA and CDR2 as FQGNSA. The sample was peripheral blood. The TCR was taken from a woman aged 50 to 65 with COVID-19, enrolled during active disease. The chain carries TRBV7-2 and TRBJ1-5; D not certain. CDR3: CASSSGIQPQHF. CDR3 DNA: TGTGCCAGCAGCTCGGGGATTCAGCCCCAGCATTTT.